One and the same sample provided the 29 T cell receptor beta chains below, sequenced in a study of blood T cell repertoires in COVID-19. The assay was immunoSEQ multiplex PCR, and TCRdb's table has in-frame clones only and misses some. The data show about 200,000 clones, 65% to 90% seen once. The sequenced sample was PBMCs or T cells enriched from blood (not recorded which). These receptors originate from a woman between 40 and 55 years old with acute COVID-19.

The V gene is TRBV30, the J gene TRBJ2-1, with 7 nucleotides matching TRBD2. V gave up 3 bases and J gave up 4 bases; unmatched junction bases: 9. The CDR3 runs 15 residues. CDR1 and CDR2 (germline): GTSNPN, SVGIG (reference sequence). In nucleotides, the CDR3 is TGTGCCTGGAGAAAGTCTGGACTAGGGTACAATGAGCAGTTCTTC. It is translated as CAWRKSGLGYNEQFF.

The V gene is TRBV27, the J gene TRBJ1-1, with D unclear. CDR3 length: 13 amino acids. From germline, CDR1 is MNHEY and CDR2 SMNVEV (reference sequence). Trimming left V 6 bases short and J 2 bases short, with 10 bases between. In DNA, the CDR3 is TGTGCCAGCAGGGAACTAGGAAACACTGAAGCTTTCTTT. Residues: CASRELGNTEAFF.

The genes are TRBV12-3 or TRBV12-4 and TRBJ1-1; TRBD1 is a possible D gene (5 bases). Trimming cost V 6 bases and J 4 bases, with 9 bases left between them. CDR3 length equals 12 residues. The CDR3 DNA is TGTGCCAGCAGGGAAAGGGGCACTGAAGCTTTCTTT. Protein sequence: CASRERGTEAFF.

The rearrangement links TRBV5-5 to TRBJ2-2; 10 bases are a match to TRBD2. The CDR3 contains 17 residues. The germline V gene encodes CDR1 SGHKS and CDR2 YYEKEE (reference sequence). V lost 1 base to trimming and J lost 3 bases; unmatched junction nucleotides: 6. DNA for the CDR3: TGTGCCAGCAGCTTGCGGGCTAGCGGGAGCCACACCGGGGAGCTGTTTTTT. The encoded protein is CASSLRASGSHTGELFF. Full variable domain (remainder filled in from reference TRBV5-5 and TRBJ2-2): DAGVTQSPTHLIKTRGQQVTLRCSPISGHKSVSWYQQVLGQGPQFIFQYYEKEERGRGNFPDRFSARQFPNYSSELNVNALLLGDSALYLCASSLRASGSHTGELFFGEGSRLTVL.

The rearrangement joins TRBV9 to TRBJ2-3, with 9 positions matching TRBD2. Per germline, CDR1 SGDLS and CDR2 YYNGEE. CDR3 length equals 16 residues. Trimming removed 4 bases from V and 1 base from J; junction bases left unmatched: 7. CDR3 in DNA: TGTGCCAGCAGCCAATTTAGCGGGAGAGGCACAGATACGCAGTATTTT. This encodes CASSQFSGRGTDTQYF.

The rearrangement uses TRBV4-1 and TRBJ2-3; 8 bases align to TRBD1. V shed 5 bases and J 0 bases; nucleotides not matched to a gene: 7. The CDR3 spans 16 residues. Germline CDR1 MGHRA, CDR2 YSYEKL. The CDR3 loop reads CASSKVWTGSTDTQYF. CDR3 nucleotides: TGCGCCAGCAGCAAAGTCTGGACAGGGAGCACAGATACGCAGTATTTT.

This sequence joins TRBV30 and TRBJ2-1, with 12 bases that match TRBD2. In germline, CDR1 is GTSNPN, CDR2 SVGIG (reference sequence). CDR3 length: 14 amino acids. The V segment lost 5 bases and the J segment 3 bases; nucleotides outside the gene matches: 2. CDR3 in amino acids: CAWRLAGVYNEQFF. CDR3 DNA sequence: TGTGCCTGGCGACTAGCGGGGGTCTACAATGAGCAGTTCTTC.

The CDR3 DNA sequence: TGTGCCAGCACCCCCCCGGGACACCCGAATGAGCAGTTCTTC. Encoded protein: CASTPPGHPNEQFF. This chain joins TRBV5-4 and TRBJ2-1, with D tentatively TRBD1 (6 bases). CDR3 size: 14 residues. V lost 6 bases and J 7 bases, leaving 17 bases between the germline ends. Germline loops: CDR1 SGHNT, CDR2 YYREEE (reference sequence).

This clone occurred a few times. The chain employs TRBV2 and TRBJ2-7; weak D call: TRBD2 (6 bases). Germline loops: CDR1 SNHLY, CDR2 FYNNEI. This CDR3 comprises 14 residues. V lost 8 bases to trimming and J lost 2 bases, with 16 bases between them. This CDR3 reads CASRAGKEAYEQYF. CDR3 bases: TGTGCCAGCCGGGCGGGGAAAGAGGCCTACGAGCAGTACTTC.

The chain carries TRBV24-1 and TRBJ2-2, with no clear D. V was pared by 12 bases and J by 1 base, with 5 bases between. The CDR3 has 11 amino acids. Germline CDR1 is KGHDR and CDR2 is SFDVKD. CDR3 bases: TGTGCCTCGGGGAACACCGGGGAGCTGTTTTTT. Amino acids: CASGNTGELFF.

This clone has just one count. The rearrangement links TRBV7-8 to TRBJ2-4; tentative D call: TRBD1 (5 bases). Germline CDR1 and CDR2: SGHVS and FQNEAQ. The CDR3 has 16 amino acids. Trimming left V 5 bases short and J 0 bases short, with 14 bases between. The CDR3 nucleotides read TGTGCCAGCAGCCCGGCGGCGACAGTAGCCAAAAACATTCAGTACTTC. It encodes CASSPAATVAKNIQYF.

This clone was counted a single time. This rearrangement joins TRBV18 to TRBJ2-1; no firm D call. Trimming took off 8 bases at V and 4 bases at J, with 12 bases between the two ends. This CDR3 is built from 13 residues. Germline CDR1 KGHSH, CDR2 LQKENI. CDR3: CASLPAAYNEQFF. The CDR3 nucleotides are TGTGCCAGCCTCCCCGCAGCGTACAATGAGCAGTTCTTC.

This chain connects TRBV5-1 to TRBJ2-5; 7 bases are shared with TRBD1. Germline trimming cut 4 bases from V and 2 bases from J; bases unmatched to any gene: 5. The CDR3 has 14 amino acids. The germline V gene encodes CDR1 SGHRS and CDR2 YFSETQ. DNA for the CDR3: TGCGCCAGCAGCCCTGGGACAGCTCAAGAGACCCAGTACTTC. Translated, it gives CASSPGTAQETQYF.

The chain recombines TRBV21-1 with TRBJ1-2; the table names TRBD1, a call not compared with the DNA. TRBV21-1 is a pseudogene. CDR3 length: 20 residues. CDR3 in amino acids: CASSKGGIRDSPNFNYGYTF. DNA for the CDR3: TGTGCCAGCAGCAAAGGAGGTATTCGGGACAGCCCCAATTTTAACTATGGCTACACCTTC.

This clone occurred once. The V call is TRBV6-5, the J call TRBJ1-1; D perhaps matches TRBD1 (6 bases). Deletions cut 6 bases from V and 2 bases from J, with 13 bases between. This CDR3 has 14 residues. CDR1 is MNHEY, CDR2 SVGAGI, per germline. CDR3 sequence reads: CASSHRERNTEAFF. The CDR3 DNA reads as TGTGCCAGCAGCCACAGGGAGAGAAACACTGAAGCTTTCTTT.

The chain uses TRBV11-3 and TRBJ2-6, with D tentatively TRBD1 (6 bases). In germline, CDR1 is SGHNT, CDR2 YENEEA. V lost 4 bases, J lost 2 bases, and 12 bases lay in between. The CDR3 sequence is 16 residues long. In DNA form, the CDR3 reads TGTGCCAGCAGCTCCCCCCAGGGGACTGGGGCCAACGTCCTGACTTTC. Its translation: CASSSPQGTGANVLTF. The full variable domain, its missing parts supplied by reference TRBV11-3 and TRBJ2-6, is EAGVVQSPRYKIIEKKQPVAFWCNPISGHNTLYWYLQNLGQGPELLIRYENEEAVDDSQLPKDRFSAERLKGVDSTLKIQPAELGDSAVYLCASSSPQGTGANVLTFGAGSRLTVL.

The rearrangement uses TRBV7-6 and TRBJ1-6; 8 bases agree with TRBD1. The CDR3 loop spans 15 amino acids. The germline V gene encodes CDR1 SGHVS and CDR2 FNYEAQ. Trimming took 1 base from V and 7 from J; bases not matched to a gene: 3. This chain's CDR3 is CASSLVGQGNSPLHF. CDR3 sequence (DNA): TGTGCCAGCAGCTTAGTTGGACAGGGAAATTCACCCCTCCACTTT.

The J gene is TRBJ2-1, the V gene TRBV28, with 8 nucleotides matching TRBD1. J lost 9 bases, V lost 5 bases, and 9 bases had no gene match. The CDR3 contains 14 residues. Germline V gives CDR1 MDHEN, CDR2 SYDVKM. CDR3 nucleotides: TGTGCCAGCAGTCCTCAGGGGGCGCCATCTGAGCAGTTCTTC. It specifies CASSPQGAPSEQFF.

The chain is built from TRBV29-1 and TRBJ1-2; the match to TRBD1 covers 9 bases. The CDR3 consists of 14 residues. V gave up 3 bases and J gave up 4 bases; unmatched junction bases: 6. The germline V gene has CDR1 SQVTM and CDR2 ANQGSEA. CDR3 sequence reads: CSVDPTGGGYGYTF. The DNA for the CDR3 is TGCAGCGTTGACCCGACAGGGGGGGGCTATGGCTACACCTTC.

A single count supports this clone. This chain links TRBV3-1 (or the pseudogene TRBV3-2) with TRBJ1-1; D might be TRBD1 (6 bases). Between the trimmed V and J ends, which lost 2 bases and 6 bases, there was a span of 16 bases. CDR1 and CDR2 (germline): LGHDT, YNNKEL (reference sequence). The CDR3 has 15 amino acids. CDR3 in DNA: TGTGCCAGCAGCCAATGGACAGCGTTTGGTGCTGAAGCTTTCTTT. Protein product: CASSQWTAFGAEAFF.

The chain joins TRBV9 to TRBJ2-1; 8 nucleotides align to TRBD2. Looked up from germline, CDR1 is SGDLS and CDR2 is YYNGEE. The ends lost 1 base at V and 8 bases at J; junction bases unmatched: 8. The CDR3 totals 15 residues. CDR3 nucleotides: TGTGCCAGCAGCGTAAGGCCGGGAGGGGCGGATGAGCAGTTCTTC. This translates into CASSVRPGGADEQFF.

The gene calls are TRBV28 and TRBJ1-2; 8 bases map to TRBD1. Trimming took 5 bases from V and 4 from J; bases not matched to a gene: 6. The CDR3 is made up of 14 amino acids. Per the germline V gene, CDR1 is MDHEN and CDR2 is SYDVKM. The CDR3 DNA reads TGTGCCAGCAGTACCGGGACAGGACGCTATGGCTACACCTTC. Translated, it gives CASSTGTGRYGYTF.

This clone was seen only once. J is TRBJ1-4 and V is TRBV15; D not certain. V dropped 0 bases and J dropped 7 bases, with 9 bases sitting between them. Germline V gene lookup returns CDR1 LNHNV and CDR2 YYDKDF (reference sequence). The CDR3 length is 14 residues. CDR3 DNA: TGTGCCACCAGCAGAGATGGCAGCGGTGAAAAACTGTTTTTT. Translation: CATSRDGSGEKLFF.

This rearrangement joins TRBV15 to TRBJ2-1; TRBD2 agrees at 10 bases. The CDR3 runs 15 residues. Germline V gene lookup returns CDR1 LNHNV and CDR2 YYDKDF (reference sequence). The ends lost 3 bases at V and 10 bases at J; junction bases unmatched: 9. The chain's CDR3 is CATSRGSGRAGEQFF. The CDR3 DNA reads TGTGCCACCAGCAGGGGGAGCGGGAGGGCTGGCGAGCAGTTCTTC.

This chain links TRBV24-1 with TRBJ2-1; 7 bases match TRBD2. The CDR3 is 14 residues long. Germline V gene lookup returns CDR1 KGHDR and CDR2 SFDVKD. V lost 9 bases to trimming and J lost 0 bases; unmatched junction nucleotides: 4. For the CDR3, the DNA is TGTGCCACCGACAGCGGGGCCTCCTACAATGAGCAGTTCTTC. Its protein is CATDSGASYNEQFF.

This chain uses TRBV9 with TRBJ2-5, with 10 bases matching TRBD2. Germline CDR1 SGDLS, CDR2 YYNGEE. With 0 bases clipped from V and 5 bases from J, the junction kept 7 bases outside the gene matches. The CDR3 consists of 16 residues. The CDR3 protein is CASSVGASGSHETQYF. CDR3 bases: TGTGCCAGCAGCGTAGGCGCTAGCGGGAGCCATGAGACCCAGTACTTC.

The chain carries TRBV2 and TRBJ2-7; unclear D gene. The CDR3 contains 11 residues. Trimming removed 8 bases from V and 3 bases from J, with 8 bases in between. Germline assignment: CDR1 SNHLY and CDR2 FYNNEI. In DNA form, the CDR3 reads TGTGCCAGCTTTGTCGGCTACGAGCAGTACTTC. Translating gives CASFVGYEQYF.

The chain couples TRBV27 to TRBJ2-2; weak D call: TRBD2 (5 bases). The germline V gene has CDR1 MNHEY and CDR2 SMNVEV (reference sequence). Trimming removed 3 bases from V and 8 bases from J, with 16 bases in between. The CDR3 is 15 residues long. The CDR3 DNA is TGTGCCAGCAGTTTTCGGGAAGGATCACCGGGGGAGCTGTTTTTT. Protein sequence: CASSFREGSPGELFF.

The chain couples TRBV15 to TRBJ2-7; TRBD2 aligns across 11 bases. V lost 8 bases to trimming and J lost 0 bases; unmatched junction nucleotides: 6. There are 15 residues in the CDR3. The germline CDR1 and CDR2 sequences are LNHNV and YYDKDF (reference sequence). CDR3 region: CATGLAGSSSYEQYF. The CDR3 nucleotides read TGTGCCACCGGACTAGCGGGCTCGAGCTCCTACGAGCAGTACTTC.